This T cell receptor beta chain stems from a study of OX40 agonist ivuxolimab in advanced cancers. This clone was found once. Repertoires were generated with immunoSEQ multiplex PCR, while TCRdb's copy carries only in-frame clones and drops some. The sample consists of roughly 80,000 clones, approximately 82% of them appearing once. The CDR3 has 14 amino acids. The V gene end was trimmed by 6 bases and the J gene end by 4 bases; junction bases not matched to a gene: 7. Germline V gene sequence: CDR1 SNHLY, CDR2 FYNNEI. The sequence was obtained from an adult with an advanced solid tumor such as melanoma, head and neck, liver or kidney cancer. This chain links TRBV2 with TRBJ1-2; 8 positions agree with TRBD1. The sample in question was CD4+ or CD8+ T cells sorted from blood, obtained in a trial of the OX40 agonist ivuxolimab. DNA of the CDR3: TGTGCCAGCAGAGGGACAGGCTTCGGCTATGGCTACACCTTC. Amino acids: CASRGTGFGYGYTF.